This T cell receptor (beta chain) was identified during a study of cytotoxic CD8 clonotypes in ibrutinib-treated CLL. With 7 bases removed from V and 3 bases from J, the gap between germline ends came to 9 bases. The CDR3 sequence is 12 residues long. The germline V gene encodes CDR1 LNHDA and CDR2 SQIVND (reference sequence). Some clones are missing from TCRdb's copy, which holds only in-frame ones; the method was immunoSEQ multiplex PCR. The table has about 68,000 clones, 90% seen once. This specimen was PBMCs, taken after 12 months of ibrutinib treatment. This TCR came from a human donor with chronic lymphocytic leukemia. The gene calls are TRBV19 and TRBJ1-2; no definite D call. CDR3 sequence reads: CASTTRYYGYTF. For the CDR3, the DNA is TGTGCCAGTACAACTAGATACTATGGCTACACCTTC.